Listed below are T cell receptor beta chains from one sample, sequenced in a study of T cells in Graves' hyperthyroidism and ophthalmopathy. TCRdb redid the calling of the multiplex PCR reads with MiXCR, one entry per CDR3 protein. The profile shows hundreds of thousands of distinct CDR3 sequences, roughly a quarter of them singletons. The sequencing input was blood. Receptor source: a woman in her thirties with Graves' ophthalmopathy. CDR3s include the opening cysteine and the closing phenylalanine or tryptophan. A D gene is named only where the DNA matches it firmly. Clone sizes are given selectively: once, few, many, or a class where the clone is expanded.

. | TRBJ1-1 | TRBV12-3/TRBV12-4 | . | TGTGCCAGCAGTCCCTTCGAGGGAGCGGAGACTGAAGCTTTCTTT | CASSPFEGAETEAFF
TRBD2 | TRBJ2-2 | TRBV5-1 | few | TGCGCCAGCAGCGCCGGACTAGCGAACACCGGGGAGCTGTTTTTT | CASSAGLANTGELFF
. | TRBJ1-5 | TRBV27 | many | TGTGCCAGCAGTTTATCCGGGACCTATAGCAATCAGCCCCAGCATTTT | CASSLSGTYSNQPQHF
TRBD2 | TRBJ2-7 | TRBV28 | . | TGTGCCAGCAGGCGAAAAGCGGGACCCTACGAGCAGTACTTC | CASRRKAGPYEQYF
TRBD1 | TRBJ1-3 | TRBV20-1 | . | TGCAGTGCCTCCGGGACAGGGGGCGGAAACACCATATATTTT | CSASGTGGGNTIYF
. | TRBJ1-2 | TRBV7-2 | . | TGTGCCAGCAGCCCGGTCCAGGGCTATGGCTACACCTTC | CASSPVQGYGYTF
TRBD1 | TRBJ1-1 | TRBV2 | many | TGTGCCAGCAGTTCGGGACAGGGGACGCCTCGAGCTTTCTTT | CASSSGQGTPRAFF
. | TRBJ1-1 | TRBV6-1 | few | TGTGCCAGCTCACAGTATATTGGGGCGCCTTTTAGCACTGAAGCTTTCTTT | CASSQYIGAPFSTEAFF
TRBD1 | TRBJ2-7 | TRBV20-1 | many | TGCAGTGCCCAGAGGGGACAGGCCTCCGAGCAGTACTTC | CSAQRGQASEQYF
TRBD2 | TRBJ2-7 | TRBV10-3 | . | TGTGCCATCAGAGGGACTAGCGGCTCGGAGCAGTACTTC | CAIRGTSGSEQYF
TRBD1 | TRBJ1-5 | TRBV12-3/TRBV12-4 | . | TGTGCCATCAGTGATCCGGACAGGGGAAGTCAGCCCCAGCATTTT | CAISDPDRGSQPQHF
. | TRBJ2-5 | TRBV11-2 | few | TGTGCCAGCAGCCCTGAGGGACGGCGCCAAGAGACCCAGTACTTC | CASSPEGRRQETQYF
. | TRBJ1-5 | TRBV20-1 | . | TGCAGTGCTAGTATCCGTGGAGGCAATCAGCCCCAGCATTTT | CSASIRGGNQPQHF
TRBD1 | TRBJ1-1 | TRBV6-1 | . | TGTGCCAGCAGTGAAGCGGTACTAGGGGGCCGGGGCACTGAAGCTTTCTTT | CASSEAVLGGRGTEAFF
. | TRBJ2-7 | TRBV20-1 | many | TGCAGTGCTAGTCTACCGGGGACCTACGAGCAGTACTTC | CSASLPGTYEQYF
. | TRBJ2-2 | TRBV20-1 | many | TGCAGTGCTAGGAGGAGCGGGCGCACCGGGGAGCTGTTTTTT | CSARRSGRTGELFF
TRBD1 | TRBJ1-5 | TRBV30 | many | TGTGCCTGGGGACAGGGGGCCGATCAGCCCCAGCATTTT | CAWGQGADQPQHF
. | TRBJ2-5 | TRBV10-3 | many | TGTGCCATCAAGTCAGTCGGCCAAGAGACCCAGTACTTC | CAIKSVGQETQYF
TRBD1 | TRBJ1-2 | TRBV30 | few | TGTGCCTGGAGTGTACTGGGACAGGGGAAGGGATATGGCTACACCTTC | CAWSVLGQGKGYGYTF
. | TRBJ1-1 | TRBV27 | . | TGTGCCAGCAGTTTATCGATTACGGGTTTAGAGGCCTTT | CASSLSITGLEAF
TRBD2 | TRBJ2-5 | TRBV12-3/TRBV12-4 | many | TGTGCCAGCAGTTTACAAGGGATAGCGGGGGGAAGGGAGACCCAGTACTTC | CASSLQGIAGGRETQYF
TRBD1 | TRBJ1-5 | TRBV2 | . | TGTGCCAGCAGTCTTAGCAGGACAGGGGGTAATAGCAATCAGCCCCAGCATTTT | CASSLSRTGGNSNQPQHF
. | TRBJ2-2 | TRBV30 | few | TGTGCCTGGAGCGTTCCCACCGGGGAGCTGTTTTTT | CAWSVPTGELFF
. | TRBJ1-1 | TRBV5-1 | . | TGCGCCAGCAGCTTCGACAGAGGTGCCACTGAAGCTTTCTTT | CASSFDRGATEAFF
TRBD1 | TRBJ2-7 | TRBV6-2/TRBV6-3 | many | TGTGCCAGCAGTCGGACAGGGGTGGGCTACGAGCAGTACTTC | CASSRTGVGYEQYF
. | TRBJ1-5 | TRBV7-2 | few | TGTGCCAGCAGCTTAGATCTGGTGAAGCCCCAGCATTTT | CASSLDLVKPQHF
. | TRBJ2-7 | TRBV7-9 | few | TGTACCAGCAGCTTAGTACAGCTCGAGCAGTACTTC | CTSSLVQLEQYF
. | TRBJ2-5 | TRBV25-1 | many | TGTGCCAGCAGTGAATCGGGCGGTCTGTACCAAGAGACCCAGTACTTC | CASSESGGLYQETQYF
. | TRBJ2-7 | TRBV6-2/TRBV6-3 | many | TGTGCCAGCAGCTACCCTTTAGGGGGGAACTCCTACGAGCAGTACTTC | CASSYPLGGNSYEQYF
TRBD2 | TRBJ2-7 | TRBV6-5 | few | TGTGCCAGCAGTTATTCCTTAGCGGGGACCTACGAGCAGTACTTC | CASSYSLAGTYEQYF
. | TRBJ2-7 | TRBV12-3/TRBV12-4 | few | TGTGCCAGCAGTCCCGCGGGACGGAACTACGAGCAGTACTTC | CASSPAGRNYEQYF
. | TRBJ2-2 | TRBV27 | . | TGTGCCAGCAGTTCGGTAGGGAGGACCGGGGAGCTGTTTTTT | CASSSVGRTGELFF
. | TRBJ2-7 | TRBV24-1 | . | TGTGCCACCAGTGCCAGCGACAGAAGATACGAGCAGTACTTC | CATSASDRRYEQYF
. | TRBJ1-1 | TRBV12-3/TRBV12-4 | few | TGTGCCAGCAGTTTCCATGTTGACACTGAAGCTTTCTTT | CASSFHVDTEAFF
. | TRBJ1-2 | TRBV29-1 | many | TGCAGCGTTGAGGACAGTAACTATGGCTACACCTTC | CSVEDSNYGYTF
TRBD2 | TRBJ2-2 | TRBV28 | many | TGTGCCAGCAGTTTACTGAGCGGGGCGGGCGGGGAGCTGTTTTTT | CASSLLSGAGGELFF
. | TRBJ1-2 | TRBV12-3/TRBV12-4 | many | TGTGCCAGCAGCCCCGGGGGGATCTATGGCTACACCTTC | CASSPGGIYGYTF
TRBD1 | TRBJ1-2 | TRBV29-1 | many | TGCAGCACTCGGACAGGAGCAAACTATGGCTACACCTTC | CSTRTGANYGYTF
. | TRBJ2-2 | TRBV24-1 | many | TGTGCCACCAGTGACGTCAACACCGGGGAGCTGTTTTTT | CATSDVNTGELFF
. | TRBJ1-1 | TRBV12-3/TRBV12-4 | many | TGTGCCAGCAGTTTAATGTCAGCCGAAGCTTTCTTT | CASSLMSAEAFF
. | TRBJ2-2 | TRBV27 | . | TGTGCCAGCAGTTTTCTCCCGAACACCGGGGAGCTGTTTTTT | CASSFLPNTGELFF
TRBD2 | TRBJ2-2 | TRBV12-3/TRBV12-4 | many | TGTGCCAGCAGTTTCCTGGGGGGGGACACCGGGGAGCTGTTTTTT | CASSFLGGDTGELFF
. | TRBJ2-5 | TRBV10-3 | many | TGTGCCATCAGTGAGCAGGGACCAGAGACCCAGTACTTC | CAISEQGPETQYF
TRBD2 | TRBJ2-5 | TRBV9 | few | TGTGCCAGCAGCACTTCCGGGACTAGCTGGGAGGCCCAGTACTTC | CASSTSGTSWEAQYF
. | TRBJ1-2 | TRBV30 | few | TGTGCCTGGAGTCTCCTGGGGGCTAGCTATGGCTACACCTTC | CAWSLLGASYGYTF
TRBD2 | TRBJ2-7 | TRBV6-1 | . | TGTGCCAGCAGTCTCAGCGGGGGGTTCTACGAGCAGTACTTC | CASSLSGGFYEQYF
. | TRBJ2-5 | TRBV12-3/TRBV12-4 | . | TGTGCCAGCAGTCCGGGCCGAAGGGAGACCCTGTACTTC | CASSPGRRETLYF
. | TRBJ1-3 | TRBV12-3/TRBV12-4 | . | TGTGCCAGCAGTTTTAGGGCCTGGGGCTCTGGAAACACCATATATTTT | CASSFRAWGSGNTIYF
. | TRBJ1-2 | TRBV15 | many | TGTGCCACCAGCGGAGGGGACTCTCAGAGCTACACCTTC | CATSGGDSQSYTF
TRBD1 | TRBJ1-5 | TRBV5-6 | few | TGTGCCAGCAGCCCGACAGGGGTGCCGCCCCAGCATTTT | CASSPTGVPPQHF
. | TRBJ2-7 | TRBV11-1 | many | TGTGCCAGCAGCTTAGTGCTTTCCCTCTCAGGGGACGAGCAGTACTTC | CASSLVLSLSGDEQYF
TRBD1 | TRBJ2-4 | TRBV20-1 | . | TGCAGTGCTAGCGACAGGGGGGCCAAAAACATTCAGTACTTC | CSASDRGAKNIQYF
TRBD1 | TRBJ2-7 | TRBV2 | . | TGTGCCAGCAGCGCAAACCGGGACAGGGCCCTTCCCGTGTACTTC | CASSANRDRALPVYF